This T cell receptor beta chain was profiled in a study of T cell repertoires in cytomegalovirus infection. For the study at large: CMV epitopes in the study were HLA-C-restricted (recently identified) and HLA-B-restricted (well studied). A matching HLA type, together with CMV infection, was signaled by public TCR beta signatures. Study results and limitations: CMV-specific HLA-C-restricted TCR beta clonotypes dominated the ex vivo response. Identification of carriers of CMV plus the relevant HLA was performed using cumulative public TCR beta family frequency.

From the reads, TCRdb called clonotypes with MiXCR, one entry per CDR3 protein. This repertoire shows about 830,000 distinct CDR3 sequences, around a third found once; its top ten account for around 12%. A word on this clonotype: Antigen: not known.

CDR1 and CDR2 from the germline V gene are SNHLY and FYNNEI. The V gene end was trimmed by 11 bases and the J gene end by 4 bases; junction bases not matched to a gene: 7. CDR3 length: 13 residues. Sequencing used cultured CD8+ T cells from PBMCs, obtained from culture after CMV antigen stimulation. The J gene is TRBJ1-1, the V gene TRBV2; 10 positions match TRBD1. This TCR derives from a human donor in good health (CMV status not recorded). Some clones in this sample may be carry-over from other donors' samples. The CDR3 DNA is TGTGCCGGGGACAGGGGATTGAGCACTGAAGCTTTCTTT. It codes for CAGDRGLSTEAFF.